Following are 18 T cell receptor beta chains from one sample sequenced in a study of tumor and adjacent non-tumor tissue in lung cancer. A modified ARM-PCR protocol with three rounds of nested PCR amplified TCRbeta. Each CDR3 protein is one row after TCRdb ran MiXCR on the multiplex PCR reads. The profile covers about 48,000 distinct CDR3 sequences, with about 68% appearing a single time and roughly 31% taken by the ten largest. No cell sorting was done before RNA was extracted from the tissue. This non-tumor lung sample came from over 3 cm beyond the tumor edge. The sequencing input was distant non-tumor lung tissue. These receptors all come from a woman between 65 and 79 years old with non-small cell lung cancer.

CDR3: CVGSLASLAAGYEQYF. The CDR3 DNA reads as TGCGTCGGCAGCTTGGCGTCCCTAGCGGCGGGCTACGAGCAGTACTTC. The chain links TRBV5-1 to TRBJ2-7, with 7 bases fitting TRBD2. Germline V lookup: CDR1 SGHRS, CDR2 YFSETQ. This CDR3 comprises 16 residues.

Worth noting for this clonotype: The missing conserved phenylalanine or tryptophan at the end of this CDR3 makes a read error likely. This chain links TRBV6-1 with TRBJ2-3; either TRBD1 or TRBD2 may fit D (6 bases each). The CDR3 runs to 15 residues. Germline CDR1 is MNHNS and CDR2 is SASEGT. CDR3 in amino acids: CASSEEGGYTDTQYY. The CDR3, as DNA: TGTGCCAGCAGTGAAGAAGGGGGGTATACAGATACACAGTATTAT.

Details on this clonotype: The germline gene is not matched at one end of the junction; a read error may be the cause. This sequence joins TRBV12-3 or TRBV12-4 and TRBJ2-3; 8 bases map to TRBD2. The CDR3 is 14 residues long. The chain's CDR3 is CASNQTSGPDTKYF. The CDR3 nucleotides read TGTGCCAGCAATCAAACTAGCGGCCCAGATACGAAGTATTTT.

Comments on this clonotype: Since a much larger clone is just one base distant, this may be a read error. This chain uses TRBV28 with TRBJ1-5; D unclear. Germline-derived CDR1 and CDR2 are MDHEN and SYDVKM. The CDR3 totals 14 residues. The ends were cut back, 4 bases at V and 4 bases at J, with 11 bases in the middle. The CDR3 DNA follows: TGTGCCAGCAGTTCAGGCCTTCTGAATCAGCCCCAGCATTTT. Its protein product is CASSSGLLNQPQHF.

This clonotype was counted between two and nine times. A read error may explain this, as a much larger clone is one base away. The rearrangement joins TRBV6-6 to TRBJ2-7, with 9 bases lining up with TRBD2. The CDR3 totals 14 residues. CDR1 and CDR2 (germline): MNHNY, SVGAGI (reference sequence). CDR3 loop: CASIGLAFSCEQYF. The CDR3 nucleotides are TGTGCCAGCATCGGACTAGCGTTTTCCTGCGAGCAGTACTTC.

Comments on this clonotype: Relative to the germline gene, one junction end is altered; a read error may explain this. The chain employs TRBV20-1 and TRBJ2-3, with D possibly being TRBD1 or TRBD2 (5 bases each). This CDR3 has 16 residues. Looked up from germline, CDR1 is DFQATT and CDR2 is SNEGSKA (reference sequence). CDR3 residues: CSARDLVSASTGTQYF. The CDR3 DNA sequence: TGCAGTGCTAGAGATCTTGTTAGCGCTAGCACAGGTACGCAGTATTTT.

Remarks on this clonotype: A much larger clone is a single base away; this may be a read error. Without the conserved terminal phenylalanine or tryptophan, this CDR3 likely stems from a read error. This chain links TRBV28 with TRBJ2-5; the D gene could be TRBD1 or TRBD2 (5 bases each). Trimming cost V 5 bases and J 4 bases, with 14 bases left between them. Germline V gives CDR1 MDHEN, CDR2 SYDVKM. This CDR3 has 14 residues. CDR3 DNA sequence: TGTGCCAGCAGTATCCGGGACCTTGGAGAGACCCAGTACTTA. Its protein is CASSIRDLGETQYL.

About this clonotype itself: A read error is possible here, since a much larger clone lies one base away. The chain uses TRBV30 and TRBJ2-1; TRBD2 aligns across 11 bases. Unmatched junction bases numbered 5, after V lost 2 bases and J lost 5 bases. Looked up from germline, CDR1 is GTSNPN and CDR2 is SVGIG (reference sequence). CDR3 length: 15 residues. The CDR3 DNA reads as TGTGCCTGGAGTCCTATGGGACTAGCGGACAATGAGCAGTTCTTC. It is translated as CAWSPMGLADNEQFF.

This clonotype was found many times. The genes are TRBV20-1 and TRBJ1-5; D not resolved. The germline gives CDR1 DFQATT, CDR2 SNEGSKA (reference sequence). V lost 2 bases to trimming and J lost 4 bases, with 12 bases between them. This CDR3 spans 14 amino acids. CDR3 DNA sequence: TGCAGTGCTAGACGGGGTCAGATTAATCAGCCCCAGCATTTT. Translating gives CSARRGQINQPQHF.

A word on this clonotype: The final CDR3 position lacks the conserved phenylalanine or tryptophan, pointing to a likely read error. Because the CDR3's place on the DNA is in doubt, the DNA is left out and the CDR3 is given as listed by TCRdb. The CDR3 region is CASSLEGAGVDSFQETKYL. V and J are TRBV5-4 and TRBJ2-5; the table gives TRBD2 as D, unverified against the DNA. The CDR3 comprises 19 residues, both ends counted. In germline, CDR1 is SGHNT, CDR2 YYREEE (reference sequence).

In the case of this clonotype: One end of the junction fails to match germline, which may point to a read error. The V gene is TRBV28, the J gene TRBJ2-2; TRBD2 aligns across 9 bases. This CDR3 is 17 amino acids long. From germline, CDR1 is MDHEN and CDR2 SYDVKM. CDR3 residues: CASSLLGLAGRTGVLFF. CDR3 nucleotide sequence: TGTGCCAGCAGCCTTCTGGGCCTAGCGGGAAGGACGGGGGTGCTGTTTTTT.

Points on this clonotype: At one boundary the junction diverges from the germline segment, which might be a read error. V gene TRBV11-1 combines with J gene TRBJ2-4, with a possible D match to TRBD2 (5 bases). Per the germline V gene, CDR1 is SGHAT and CDR2 is FQDESV (reference sequence). CDR3 length: 12 residues. The CDR3 loop is CASSPARGGVHF. Written as DNA, the CDR3 is TGTGCCAGCTCACCAGCCCGGGGTGGAGTGCACTTT.

Concerning this clonotype itself: One end of the junction fails to match germline, which may point to a read error. The chain couples TRBV29-1 to TRBJ2-2, with D perhaps TRBD1 (5 bases). Germline lookup yields CDR1 SQVTM and CDR2 ANQGSEA. The CDR3 is made up of 14 amino acids. The CDR3 loop reads CNVDSFGVSWELFF. CDR3 coding DNA: TGCAACGTTGACAGCTTTGGGGTGTCCTGGGAGCTGTTTTTT.

At least ten counts were recorded for this clonotype. The V gene is TRBV19, the J gene TRBJ2-2, with D tentatively TRBD2 (5 bases). The CDR3 length is 14 residues. Germline CDR1 and CDR2: LNHDA and SQIVND (reference sequence). Trimming removed 5 bases at V and 7 bases at J, with 14 bases between. CDR3 bases: TGTGCCAGTAGTGTACTGGCCGACTACGGGGAGCTGTTTTTT. It is translated as CASSVLADYGELFF.

This clonotype was picked up a small number of times. The chain links TRBV20-1 to TRBJ1-1; 9 positions agree with TRBD1. Germline V gene data show CDR1 as DFQATT and CDR2 as SNEGSKA (reference sequence). Germline trimming cut 6 bases from V and 0 bases from J; bases unmatched to any gene: 11. CDR3 length: 16 residues. CDR3 DNA: TGCAGTGCCCCGGGGGGGGACAGGGTGATGAACACTGAAGCTTTCTTT. This codes for CSAPGGDRVMNTEAFF.

This clonotype was seen repeatedly, ten times or more. The chain has TRBV2 and TRBJ1-3; D gene uncertain. The CDR3 contains 14 residues. The germline V gene encodes CDR1 SNHLY and CDR2 FYNNEI. With 6 bases removed from V and 0 bases from J, the gap between germline ends came to 9 bases. CDR3 residues: CASRDGSSGNTIYF. The CDR3 DNA reads TGTGCCAGCAGAGACGGGAGCTCTGGAAACACCATATATTTT.

Regarding this clonotype: The junction departs from the called germline gene at one end, perhaps through a read error. V gene TRBV5-4 combines with J gene TRBJ2-3, with 8 positions matching TRBD2. CDR1 and CDR2 from the germline V gene are SGHNT and YYREEE (reference sequence). This CDR3 is 13 amino acids long. The CDR3 coding sequence is TGTGCTAGCAGCATGGGACTAGTGGTTACGCAGTATTTT. Amino acid sequence: CASSMGLVVTQYF.

Comments on this clonotype: A read error is possible here, since a much larger clone lies one base away. CDR3 bases: TGTGCCAGCAGCTTGGATGTCGGGGCAAGGGAGCAGTACTTC. Translated: CASSLDVGAREQYF. The J gene is TRBJ2-7, the V gene TRBV5-4, with D perhaps TRBD1 or TRBD2 (5 bases each). V lost 0 bases, J lost 7 bases, and 14 bases lay in between. The CDR3 totals 14 residues. The V gene's germline CDR1 is SGHNT and CDR2 YYREEE (reference sequence).